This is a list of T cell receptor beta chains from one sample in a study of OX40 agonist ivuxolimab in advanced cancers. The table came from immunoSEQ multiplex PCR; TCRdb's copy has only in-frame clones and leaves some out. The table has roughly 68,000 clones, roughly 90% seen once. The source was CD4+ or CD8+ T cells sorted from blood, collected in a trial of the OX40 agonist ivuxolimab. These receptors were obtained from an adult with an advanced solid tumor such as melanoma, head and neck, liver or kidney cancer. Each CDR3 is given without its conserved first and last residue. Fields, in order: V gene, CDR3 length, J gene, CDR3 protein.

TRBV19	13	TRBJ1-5	ASSIKGLSNQPQH
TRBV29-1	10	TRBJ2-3	SVQAGFYTQY
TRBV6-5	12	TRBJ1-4	ASRKTGAGEKLF
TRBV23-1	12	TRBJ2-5	ASRPPDRAETQY
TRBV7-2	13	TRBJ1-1	ASSLVTLANTEAF
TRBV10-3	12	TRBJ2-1	ATVLAGGYNEQF
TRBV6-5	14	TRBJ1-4	ASSYSWLATNEKLF
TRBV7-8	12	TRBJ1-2	ASSPSEGNYGYT
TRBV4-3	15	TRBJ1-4	ASSQEIGGAHGEKLF
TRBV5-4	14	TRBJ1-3	ASSLDVGLAGNTIY
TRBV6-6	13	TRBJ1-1	ASSYPQGENTEAF
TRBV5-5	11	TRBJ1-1	ASSFDRNTEAF
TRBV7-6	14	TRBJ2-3	ASSLATGASGDTQY
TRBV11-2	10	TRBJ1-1	ASSFGRAEAF
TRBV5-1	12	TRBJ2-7	ASSAGQGPVGQY
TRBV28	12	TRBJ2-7	ASSPPGVSYEQY
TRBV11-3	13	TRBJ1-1	ASSLRGGGRTEAF
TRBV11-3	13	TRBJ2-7	ASSFGLAGTYEQY
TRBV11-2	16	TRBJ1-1	ASSITGGPGLMNTEAF
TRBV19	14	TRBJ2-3	ASSMVLGGGQDTQY
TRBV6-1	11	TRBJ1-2	ASSVNSNYGYT
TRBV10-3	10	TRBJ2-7	AISADSYEQY
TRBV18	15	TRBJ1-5	ASSPRGPNPSNQPQH
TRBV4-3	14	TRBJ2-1	ASSQDRGGVYNEQF
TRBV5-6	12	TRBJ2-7	ASRQGGVPYEQY
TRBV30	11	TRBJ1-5	AWSPQSNQPQH
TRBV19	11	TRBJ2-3	ASKASGGDTQY
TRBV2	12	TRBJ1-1	ASSPLRVNTEAF
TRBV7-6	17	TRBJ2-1	ASSSSGTSGGAMYNEQF
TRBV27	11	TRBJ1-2	ASSGQENYGYT
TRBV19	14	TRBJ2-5	ASSTTPGQYLETQY
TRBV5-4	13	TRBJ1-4	ASSLQGLANEKLF
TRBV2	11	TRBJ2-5	ASSSDRDQTQY
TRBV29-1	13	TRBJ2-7	SVDSGGGSSYEQY
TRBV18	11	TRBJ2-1	ASSREEDNEQF
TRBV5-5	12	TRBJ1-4	ASSLWSGGEKLF
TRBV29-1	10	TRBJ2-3	SVDQGTDTQY
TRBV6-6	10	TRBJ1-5	ASMTPNQPQH
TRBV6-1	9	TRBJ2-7	ASSISYEQY
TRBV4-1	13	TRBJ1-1	ASSQDMNGGTEAF
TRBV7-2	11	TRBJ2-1	ASSLDGYNEQF
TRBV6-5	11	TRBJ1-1	ASSYSKDREAF
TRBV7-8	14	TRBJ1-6	ASSRPPGAGGSPLH
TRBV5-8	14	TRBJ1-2	ASSLGRGGEYYGYT
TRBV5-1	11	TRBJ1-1	ASSLVSNTEAF
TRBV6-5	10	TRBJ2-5	ASPGQQETQY
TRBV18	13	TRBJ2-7	ASSPRQRGSYEQY
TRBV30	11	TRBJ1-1	AWAFGRNTEAF
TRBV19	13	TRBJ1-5	ASSIQGSGNQPQH
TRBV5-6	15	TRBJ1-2	ASSPLGQRKNRYGYT
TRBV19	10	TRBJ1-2	ASSLTDYGYT
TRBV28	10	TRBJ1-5	ASKISNQPQH
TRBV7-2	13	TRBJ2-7	ASSLQSHPEYEQY